Included here is one TCR beta chain sequence, with context. This clonotype was detected many times. Its antigen is not yet known. No much larger clone exists at a distance of one base, and base qualities are not known. TCR beta CDR3 regions were amplified from RNA transcripts. The first round of RT-PCR for the TCR CDR3 was performed with the HTBI primer set and the Qiagen OneStep RT-PCR kit. A second multiplex PCR round built the libraries, followed by size selection and purification. Libraries were sequenced paired-end with 100 bp reads on an Illumina HiSeq2000. As for how the authors treated the data: SOAPnuke was used to process the raw data, removing reads that contained adapters or uncalled bases, had a mean Phred below 15, or lacked an exact match to the constant primer or identifier. High-quality paired reads were merged using COPE v1.2.5, and each unique nucleotide sequence was defined as a clonotype. MiTCR v1.1 was used to align clonotypes to the IMGT TRBV, TRBD and TRBJ reference segments. The analysis was restricted to V-J combinations with a frequency above 0.0001, which together covered 99.2% of the repertoires. The TCS score was defined as F50 (clonal expansion) divided by E x V (chaos), with BLOSUM62-based TCRdist calculated between CDR3 peptides within each V-J. Welch's t-statistics and random forest reduced 500 to 550 V-J features to roughly 13, which were used in a naive Bayes classifier (R e1071). TCRdb reworked the public reads: Q25 trimming with fastp, MiXCR clone assembly, productive beta chains retained. Every CDR3 protein is listed once, alongside the most common genes and DNA of its rows. In this record, the V and J calls reflect TCRdb's handling and not the investigators' own analysis. For this sample the table gives roughly 380,000 distinct CDR3 sequences, of which approximately 13% were detected only once. Of the sample, 5% to 6% falls within the top ten clones.

Graves' hyperthyroidism was defined as stable when no progression to ophthalmopathy occurred over 18 months of follow-up. Hyperthyroidism patients were newly diagnosed, had a disease duration of under 2 months, and were aged 18 to 65 years. The study excluded patients with uncontrolled infections, other autoimmune diseases, pregnancy or lactation. Diagnoses were established on the basis of clinical symptoms, serum thyroxine and TRAb, thyroid ultrasound, and orbital computed tomography. PBMCs were isolated from about 9 ml of fresh peripheral blood by Ficoll-Paque density gradient centrifugation. Total RNA was extracted using Trizol reagent, and RNA quality was assessed on an Agilent 2100 Bioanalyzer. This entry comes from a study of T cells in Graves' hyperthyroidism and ophthalmopathy (dated by TCRdb to between 2019 and 2020). About the full investigation: Peripheral blood samples were taken at initial diagnosis, before any treatment was given. TCR V-J signatures able to tell the groups apart were searched for in a discovery cohort of 95 or so patients, of whom around 43 had Graves' ophthalmopathy and around 56 had stable Graves' hyperthyroidism. Whether ophthalmopathy could be predicted prospectively was tested in an independent validation cohort made up of 18 to 20 hyperthyroidism patients plus 17 patients who later progressed to ophthalmopathy. The 90 to 100 discovery patients were randomly divided into training and test sets at a 7:3 ratio. The study also compared thyroid tissue and blood T-cell repertoires from roughly 6 Graves' hyperthyroidism patients. Following sampling, methimazole starting at 30 mg daily was given to hyperthyroidism patients, and high-dose intravenous methylprednisolone was given to ophthalmopathy patients. The paper describes TCR Vbeta CDR3 sequencing of about 140 peripheral blood samples, made up of 43 ophthalmopathy patients, 70 to 75 hyperthyroidism patients and roughly 17 progressor patients. Findings and caveats that apply to the study as a whole: Blood samples also contained most of the expanded thyroid clonotypes (frequency above 0.001), which suggests that blood repertoires may reflect thyroid immune responses. In validation, the model predicted progression to ophthalmopathy a median of approximately 6.3 months before onset, with roughly 70% sensitivity and around 76% specificity. In cross-validation, a model built on a 13 V-J signature told ophthalmopathy apart from stable hyperthyroidism with about 90% sensitivity and around 81% specificity, and in testing the same model reached 80%/75%. No statistical method was used to fix the sample size in advance, and group allocation was not hidden from the investigators.

After removal of 5 bases from V and 2 bases from J, the junction retains 9 bases not matched to a gene. CDR1 and CDR2, looked up from the germline V gene, are MNHEY and SVGEGT. The CDR3 measures 17 amino acids from cysteine to phenylalanine. Just the 51-base CDR3 DNA is kept, in frame starting at base 1. The chain uses TRBV6-2 or TRBV6-3 and TRBJ1-5; TRBD1 fits 10 bases in the junction. The sequence came from a woman under 30 with Graves' hyperthyroidism. The material sequenced was blood. The CDR3 amino acid sequence is: CASSPIDRGQGNQPQHF. In nucleotides, the sequence is TGTGCCAGCAGTCCCATTGACAGGGGGCAAGGCAATCAGCCCCAGCATTTT.